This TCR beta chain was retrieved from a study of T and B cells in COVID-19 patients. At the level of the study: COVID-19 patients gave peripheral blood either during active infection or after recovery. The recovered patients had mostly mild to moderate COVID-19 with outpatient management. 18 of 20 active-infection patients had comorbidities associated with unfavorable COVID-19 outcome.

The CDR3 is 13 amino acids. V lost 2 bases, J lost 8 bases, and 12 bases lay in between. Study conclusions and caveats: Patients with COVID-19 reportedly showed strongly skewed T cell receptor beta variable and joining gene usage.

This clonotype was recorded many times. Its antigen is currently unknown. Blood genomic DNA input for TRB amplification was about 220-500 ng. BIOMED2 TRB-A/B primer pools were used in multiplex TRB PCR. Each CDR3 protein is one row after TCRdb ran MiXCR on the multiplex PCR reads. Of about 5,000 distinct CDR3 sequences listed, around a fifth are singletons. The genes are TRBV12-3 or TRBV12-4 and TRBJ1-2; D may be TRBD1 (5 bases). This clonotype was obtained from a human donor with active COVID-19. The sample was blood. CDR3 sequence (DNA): TGTGCCAGCAGTTTAAGTCAGGGCAGGGGCTACACCTTC. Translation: CASSLSQGRGYTF.